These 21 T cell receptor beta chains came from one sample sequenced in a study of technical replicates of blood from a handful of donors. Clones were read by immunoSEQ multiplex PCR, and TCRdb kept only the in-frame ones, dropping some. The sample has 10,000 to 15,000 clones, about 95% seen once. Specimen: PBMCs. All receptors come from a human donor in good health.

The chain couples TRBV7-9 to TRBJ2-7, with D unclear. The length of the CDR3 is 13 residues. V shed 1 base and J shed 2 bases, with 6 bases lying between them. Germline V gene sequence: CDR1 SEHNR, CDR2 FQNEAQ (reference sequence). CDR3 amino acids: CASSLDNPYEQYF. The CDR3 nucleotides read TGTGCCAGCAGCTTAGATAATCCCTACGAGCAGTACTTC.

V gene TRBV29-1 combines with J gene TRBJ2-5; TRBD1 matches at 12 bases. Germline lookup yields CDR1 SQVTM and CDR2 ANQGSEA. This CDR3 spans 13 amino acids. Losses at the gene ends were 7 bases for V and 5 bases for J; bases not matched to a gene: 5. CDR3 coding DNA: TGCAGCGCCGGGACAGGGGGCGGGGAGACCCAGTACTTC. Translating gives CSAGTGGGETQYF. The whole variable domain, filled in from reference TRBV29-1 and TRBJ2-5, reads SAVISQKPSRDICQRGTSLTIQCQVDSQVTMMFWYRQQPGQSLTLIATANQGSEATYESGFVIDKFPISRPNLTFSTLTVSNMSPEDSSIYLCSAGTGGGETQYFGPGTRLLVL.

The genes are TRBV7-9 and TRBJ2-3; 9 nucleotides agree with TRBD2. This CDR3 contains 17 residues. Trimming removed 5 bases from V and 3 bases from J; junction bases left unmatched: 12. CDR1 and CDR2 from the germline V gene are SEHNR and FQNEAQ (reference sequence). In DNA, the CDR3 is TGTGCCAGCAGCCCAGGAGTAGCGGGAGCCCTTACAGATACGCAGTATTTT. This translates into CASSPGVAGALTDTQYF.

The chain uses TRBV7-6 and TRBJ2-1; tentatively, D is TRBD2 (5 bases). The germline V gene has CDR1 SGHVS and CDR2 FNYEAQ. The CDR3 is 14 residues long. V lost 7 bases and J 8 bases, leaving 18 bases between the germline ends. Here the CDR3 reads CASTPDSAGYEQFF. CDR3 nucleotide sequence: TGTGCCAGCACCCCCGATTCCGCGGGCTATGAGCAGTTCTTC.

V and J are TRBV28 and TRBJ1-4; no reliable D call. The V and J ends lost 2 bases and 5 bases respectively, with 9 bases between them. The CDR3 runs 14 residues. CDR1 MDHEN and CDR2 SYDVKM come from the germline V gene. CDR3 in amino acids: CASSLPGFNEKLFF. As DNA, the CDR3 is TGTGCCAGCAGTTTACCAGGATTCAATGAAAAACTGTTTTTT.

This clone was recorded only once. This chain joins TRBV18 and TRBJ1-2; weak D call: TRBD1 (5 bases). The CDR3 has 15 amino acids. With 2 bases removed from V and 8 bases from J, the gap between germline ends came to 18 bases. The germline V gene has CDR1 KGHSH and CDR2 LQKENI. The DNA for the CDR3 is TGTGCCAGCTCACCAGGGGACTATTCACTCGGGGGCTACACCTTC. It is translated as CASSPGDYSLGGYTF. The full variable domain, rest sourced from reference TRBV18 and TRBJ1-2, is NAGVMQNPRHLVRRRGQEARLRCSPMKGHSHVYWYRQLPEEGLKFMVYLQKENIIDESGMPKERFSAEFPKEGPSILRIQQVVRGDSAAYFCASSPGDYSLGGYTFGSGTRLTVV.

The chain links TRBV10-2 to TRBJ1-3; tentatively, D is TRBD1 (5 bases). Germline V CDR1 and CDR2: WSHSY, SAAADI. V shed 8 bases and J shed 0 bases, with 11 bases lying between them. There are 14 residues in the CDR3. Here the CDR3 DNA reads TGCGCCAGCTATGACAGTCCCTCTGGAAACACCATATATTTT. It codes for CASYDSPSGNTIYF.

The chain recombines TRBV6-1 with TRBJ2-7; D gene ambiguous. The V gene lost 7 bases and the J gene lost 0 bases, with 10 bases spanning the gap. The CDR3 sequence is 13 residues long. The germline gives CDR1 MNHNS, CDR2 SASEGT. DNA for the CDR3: TGTGCCAGCATTTTCGACAACTCCTACGAGCAGTACTTC. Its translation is CASIFDNSYEQYF.

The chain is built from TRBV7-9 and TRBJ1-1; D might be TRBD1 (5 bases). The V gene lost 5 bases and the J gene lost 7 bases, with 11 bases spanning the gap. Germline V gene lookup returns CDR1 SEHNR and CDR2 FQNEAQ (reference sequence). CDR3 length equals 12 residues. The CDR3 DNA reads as TGTGCCAGCAGCCCCCAGGGCCTTGAAGCTTTCTTT. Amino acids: CASSPQGLEAFF.

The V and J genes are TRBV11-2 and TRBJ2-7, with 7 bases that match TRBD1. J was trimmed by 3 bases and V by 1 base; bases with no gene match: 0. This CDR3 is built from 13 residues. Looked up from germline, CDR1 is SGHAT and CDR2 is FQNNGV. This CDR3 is CASSLGDSYEQYF. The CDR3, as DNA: TGTGCCAGCAGCTTAGGGGACAGCTACGAGCAGTACTTC.

CDR3 loop: CASGGAGDNEQFF. The CDR3 DNA follows: TGTGCCAGCGGAGGAGCCGGGGACAATGAGCAGTTCTTC. The genes are TRBV9 and TRBJ2-1; the D gene is possibly TRBD2 (5 bases). V lost 7 bases and J 5 bases, leaving 13 bases between the germline ends. Germline V gives CDR1 SGDLS, CDR2 YYNGEE. CDR3 length equals 13 residues.

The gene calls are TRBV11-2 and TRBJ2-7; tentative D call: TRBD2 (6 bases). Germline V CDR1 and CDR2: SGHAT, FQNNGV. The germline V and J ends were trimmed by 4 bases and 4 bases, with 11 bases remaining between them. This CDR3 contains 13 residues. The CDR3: CASSYLTSYEQYF. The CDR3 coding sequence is TGTGCCAGCAGCTATCTGACTAGTTACGAGCAGTACTTC.

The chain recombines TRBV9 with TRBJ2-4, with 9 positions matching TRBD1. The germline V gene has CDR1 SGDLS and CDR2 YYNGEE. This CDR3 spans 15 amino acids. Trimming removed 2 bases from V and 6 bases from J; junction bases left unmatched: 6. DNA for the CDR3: TGTGCCAGCAGCGTGACAGGGGGATCCAGAAACATTCAGTACTTC. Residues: CASSVTGGSRNIQYF.

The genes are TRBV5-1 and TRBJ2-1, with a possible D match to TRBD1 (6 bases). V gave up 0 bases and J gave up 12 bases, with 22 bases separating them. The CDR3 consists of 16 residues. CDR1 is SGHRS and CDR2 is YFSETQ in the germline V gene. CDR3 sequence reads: CASSLAANTGKRGQFF. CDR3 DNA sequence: TGCGCCAGCAGCTTGGCCGCCAATACAGGGAAGCGAGGGCAGTTCTTC.

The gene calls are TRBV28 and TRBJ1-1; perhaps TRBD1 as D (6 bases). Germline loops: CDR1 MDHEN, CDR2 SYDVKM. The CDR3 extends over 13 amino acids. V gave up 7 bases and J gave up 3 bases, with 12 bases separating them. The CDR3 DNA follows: TGTGCCAGCATCCAACCAGGGGACACTGAAGCTTTCTTT. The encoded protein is CASIQPGDTEAFF.

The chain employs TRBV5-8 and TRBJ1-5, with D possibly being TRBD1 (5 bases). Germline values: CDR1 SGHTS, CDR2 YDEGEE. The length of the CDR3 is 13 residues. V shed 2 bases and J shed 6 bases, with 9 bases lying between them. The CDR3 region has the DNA TGTGCCAGCAGCTTCGGGGGTAGTCAGCCCCAGCATTTT. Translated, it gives CASSFGGSQPQHF.

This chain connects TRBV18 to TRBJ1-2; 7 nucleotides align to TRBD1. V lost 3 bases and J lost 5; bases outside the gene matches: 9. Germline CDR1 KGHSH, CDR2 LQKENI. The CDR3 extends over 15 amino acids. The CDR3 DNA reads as TGTGCCAGCTCACCGGGGACAGCTAGCCCGTATGGCTACACCTTC. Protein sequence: CASSPGTASPYGYTF. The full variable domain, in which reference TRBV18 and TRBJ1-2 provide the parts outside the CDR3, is NAGVMQNPRHLVRRRGQEARLRCSPMKGHSHVYWYRQLPEEGLKFMVYLQKENIIDESGMPKERFSAEFPKEGPSILRIQQVVRGDSAAYFCASSPGTASPYGYTFGSGTRLTVV.

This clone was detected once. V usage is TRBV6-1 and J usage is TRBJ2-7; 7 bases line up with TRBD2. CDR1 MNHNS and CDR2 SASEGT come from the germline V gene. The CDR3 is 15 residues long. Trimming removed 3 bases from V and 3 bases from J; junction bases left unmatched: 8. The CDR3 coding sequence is TGTGCCAGCAGTGAGGGCGGGAGTCTAGGCTACGAGCAGTACTTC. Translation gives CASSEGGSLGYEQYF.

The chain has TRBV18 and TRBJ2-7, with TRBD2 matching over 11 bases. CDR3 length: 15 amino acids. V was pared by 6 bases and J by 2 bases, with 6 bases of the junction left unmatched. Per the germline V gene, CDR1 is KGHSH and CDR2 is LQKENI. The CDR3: CASSSTSGSAYEQYF. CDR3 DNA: TGTGCCAGCTCGTCCACTAGCGGGAGTGCCTACGAGCAGTACTTC.

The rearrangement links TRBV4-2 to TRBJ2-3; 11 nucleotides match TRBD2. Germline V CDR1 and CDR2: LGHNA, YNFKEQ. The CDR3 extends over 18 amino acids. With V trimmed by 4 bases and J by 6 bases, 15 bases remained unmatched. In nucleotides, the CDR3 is TGTGCCAGCAGCCTATACTGGGGACTAGCGGTACCCGGCGATACGCAGTATTTT. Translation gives CASSLYWGLAVPGDTQYF.

The CDR3 DNA reads as TGTGCCAGCAGCTCCAAACCGGGGGGCGGAAACATTCAGTACTTC. It codes for CASSSKPGGGNIQYF. This sequence joins TRBV2 and TRBJ2-4; weak D call: TRBD2 (7 bases). The CDR3 is 15 amino acids. V was pared by 6 bases and J by 6 bases, with 18 bases between. Germline V gene data show CDR1 as SNHLY and CDR2 as FYNNEI.